Detailed here is one T cell receptor (beta chain). The antigen is unknown. The data are from a study of PD-1 blockade in classical Hodgkin lymphoma. General study findings and limits: Reasons behind the repertoire differences stay unclear, perhaps disease activity or earlier therapy. Exclusion was applied to patients who started nivolumab under 1 year after ASCT. CD4+ TCR diversity, unlike CD8+, climbed significantly by C4D1.

Sequencing used immunoSEQ multiplex PCR; TCRdb keeps in-frame clones, though not all of them. The sample has about 50,000 clones, roughly 73% seen once. Each patient relapsed following autologous stem cell transplantation, and prior brentuximab vedotin exposure differed. This receptor was obtained from a human donor with classical Hodgkin lymphoma. Sequencing was performed on peripheral blood mononuclear cells (PBMCs), taken at baseline.

CDR3 DNA sequence: TGTGCCAGCAGCTTAATCGGTCCCATAGGGAGGCTAGCGTTCTTT. Its translation is CASSLIGPIGRLAFF. V and J are TRBV7-3 and TRBJ1-1; D unresolved. The germline CDR1 and CDR2 sequences are SGHTA and FQGTGA. V lost 1 base to trimming and J lost 14 bases, with 23 bases between them. The CDR3 covers 15 residues.